This TCR beta chain was sequenced in a study of radiation and T cells in renal cell carcinoma. This clone was counted between two and nine times. The identical CDR3 is also encoded by other nucleotide sequences in the sample. Time point specified: baseline pretreatment blood. The sample's treatment: 15 Gy SBRT to primary tumor, nephrectomy 4 weeks later. This CDR3 has 11 amino acids. Germline CDR1 and CDR2: MNHEY and SVGAGI. The germline V and J ends were trimmed by 8 bases and 0 bases, with 4 bases remaining between them. Clones were sequenced by immunoSEQ multiplex PCR, and TCRdb holds only the in-frame ones, with some missing. This table has about 130,000 clones, roughly 84% appearing once.

The sequence came from a woman aged 45-65 years with renal cell carcinoma. Sequenced here: blood, sampled from a patient whose treatment included radiotherapy and nephrectomy. The chain has TRBV6-5 and TRBJ1-1; D is uncertain. This CDR3 reads CASRMNTEAFF. CDR3 bases: TGTGCCAGCCGGATGAACACTGAAGCTTTCTTT.